In this sample, the clone carrying this T cell receptor beta chain turned up many times. Its antigen is not known. This record belongs to a study of T-cell memory formation after mild COVID-19. Study information: Largely, the TCR clusters proved donor specific. Points from the study as a whole: The SARS-CoV-2 specificity of second-wave clones reaching peak at day 37 remained unverified. Some SARS-CoV-2-responding clones were already detected in memory before infection.

From germline, CDR1 is DFQATT and CDR2 SNEGSKA (reference sequence). The CDR3 consists of 15 residues. V was shortened by 1 base and J by 3 bases, with 13 bases between the two germline ends. TCRdb reanalysed the 5' RACE reads using MiXCR and keeps one entry per CDR3 protein. Of around 340,000 distinct CDR3 sequences listed, roughly 13% are singletons. Sequenced input: PBMCs or a T cell subset sorted from them (not recorded which). The source of this sequence is a man aged 18 to 29 who had mild COVID-19 (a few samples of this study predate the infection). Cell type and time point are not known. This rearrangement joins TRBV20-1 to TRBJ2-1, with D perhaps matching TRBD1 (6 bases). CDR3 amino acids: CSARGTVLFYNEQFF. The DNA for the CDR3 is TGCAGTGCTAGAGGGACAGTCCTTTTCTACAATGAGCAGTTCTTC.